Below, 24 T cell receptor beta chains from the same sample are listed, as sequenced in a study of OX40 agonist ivuxolimab in advanced cancers. Sequenced by immunoSEQ multiplex PCR; TCRdb stores in-frame clones only, minus some. The sample includes some 51,000 clones, 70% to 90% seen only once; the top ten take around 48%. Sequenced here: CD4+ or CD8+ T cells sorted from blood, sampled in a trial of the OX40 agonist ivuxolimab. These receptors all stem from an adult with an advanced solid tumor such as melanoma, head and neck, liver or kidney cancer.

This chain connects TRBV4-1 to TRBJ2-3; 12 nucleotides align to TRBD2. In germline, CDR1 is MGHRA, CDR2 YSYEKL. After removal of 3 bases from V and 2 bases from J, the junction contained 6 bases not matched to a gene. The CDR3 is made up of 17 amino acids. CDR3 in amino acids: CASSHLSSGGATDTQYF. The CDR3, as DNA: TGCGCCAGCAGCCACCTTTCTAGCGGGGGGGCCACAGATACGCAGTATTTT.

The V call is TRBV4-2, the J call TRBJ2-5; D not certain. V was cut by 4 bases and J by 4 bases, with 7 bases left in between. Germline V gene sequence: CDR1 LGHNA, CDR2 YNFKEQ. The CDR3 runs 12 residues. This chain's CDR3 is CASSPGLETQYF. The CDR3 region has the DNA TGTGCCAGCAGCCCCGGCTTAGAGACCCAGTACTTC.

V usage is TRBV7-2 and J usage is TRBJ1-4; 8 bases agree with TRBD1. This CDR3 is 18 amino acids long. Trimming took 2 bases from V and 6 from J; bases not matched to a gene: 14. From germline, CDR1 is SGHTA and CDR2 FQGNSA. CDR3 coding DNA: TGTGCCAGCAGCTTACCGGACAGGGATAGGGTTTGGGATGAAAAACTGTTTTTT. As protein: CASSLPDRDRVWDEKLFF.

The table lists this clone with a count of one. The chain is built from TRBV27 and TRBJ1-2; D remains ambiguous. CDR1 and CDR2 from the germline V gene are MNHEY and SMNVEV (reference sequence). Deletions cut 2 bases from V and 7 bases from J, with 11 bases between. The CDR3 totals 13 residues. The CDR3 here is CASSLGVGSGYTF. The CDR3 bases are TGTGCCAGCAGTTTAGGGGTCGGGAGTGGCTACACCTTC.

This clone was seen once. The V and J genes are TRBV6-8 and TRBJ2-1; TRBD2 agrees at 13 bases. V shed 0 bases, J shed 4 bases, and the junction held 6 bases outside the gene matches. There are 18 residues in the CDR3. Germline values: CDR1 MNHGY, CDR2 SAAAGT. The CDR3 bases are TGTGCCAGCAGTTACTCGCGGACTAGCGGGGGAGATTACAATGAGCAGTTCTTC. It translates to CASSYSRTSGGDYNEQFF.

J is TRBJ2-1 and V is TRBV6-5, with D perhaps TRBD1 (6 bases). V was cut by 4 bases and J by 0 bases, with 13 bases left in between. CDR3 length equals 16 residues. Looked up from germline, CDR1 is MNHEY and CDR2 is SVGAGI. The CDR3 coding sequence is TGTGCCAGCAGTTTAATCCCGGGACACTCCTACAATGAGCAGTTCTTC. It specifies CASSLIPGHSYNEQFF.

The rearrangement links TRBV6-1 to TRBJ2-1; 8 bases are shared with TRBD2. The V and J ends lost 1 base and 8 bases, in that order; junction bases with no gene match: 7. Germline assignment: CDR1 MNHNS and CDR2 SASEGT. The CDR3 is 15 residues long. CDR3 loop: CASSEVGGASDEQFF. In DNA, the CDR3 is TGTGCCAGCAGTGAAGTCGGGGGGGCCAGCGATGAGCAGTTCTTC.

V gene TRBV6-5 combines with J gene TRBJ2-5; possible D gene TRBD1, 6 bases. The CDR3 loop spans 15 amino acids. Germline CDR1 reads MNHEY; CDR2 reads SVGAGI. The V and J ends lost 5 bases and 2 bases respectively, with 15 bases between them. The chain's CDR3 is CASSPRTAEQETQYF. CDR3 in DNA: TGTGCCAGCAGTCCTCGGACAGCAGAGCAAGAGACCCAGTACTTC.

The chain couples TRBV4-2 to TRBJ2-3; D might be TRBD1 or TRBD2, each matching 5 bases. The CDR3 extends over 16 amino acids. V was shortened by 0 bases and J by 1 base, with 11 bases between the two germline ends. The germline V gene has CDR1 LGHNA and CDR2 YNFKEQ. Here the CDR3 DNA reads TGTGCCAGCAGCCAAGACAGGGAGATTGGCACAGATACGCAGTATTTT. This gives the protein CASSQDREIGTDTQYF.

The V and J genes are TRBV7-8 and TRBJ2-5; no definite D call. CDR3 size: 13 residues. Germline-derived CDR1 and CDR2 are SGHVS and FQNEAQ. The germline V and J ends were trimmed by 5 bases and 5 bases, with 12 bases remaining between them. DNA of the CDR3: TGTGCCAGCAGCCCCAGACTGGTGGAGACCCAGTACTTC. Protein: CASSPRLVETQYF. The full variable domain, rest sourced from reference TRBV7-8 and TRBJ2-5, is GAGVSQSPRYKVAKRGQDVALRCDPISGHVSLFWYQQALGQGPEFLTYFQNEAQLDKSGLPSDRFFAERPEGSVSTLKIQRTQQEDSAVYLCASSPRLVETQYFGPGTRLLVL.

This clone appeared a single time. This sequence joins TRBV5-1 and TRBJ2-1; D not certain. There are 14 residues in the CDR3. V lost 5 bases and J 0 bases, leaving 9 bases between the germline ends. From germline, CDR1 is SGHRS and CDR2 YFSETQ. The CDR3: CASRGPSSYNEQFF. The CDR3 region has the DNA TGCGCCAGCAGAGGGCCGAGCTCCTACAATGAGCAGTTCTTC.

The genes are TRBV9 and TRBJ2-6; TRBD1 aligns across 7 bases. Per the germline V gene, CDR1 is SGDLS and CDR2 is YYNGEE. Trimming removed 4 bases from V and 2 bases from J; junction bases left unmatched: 12. The length of the CDR3 is 18 residues. The CDR3 here is CASSLPQGINTGANVLTF. The CDR3 nucleotides are TGTGCCAGCAGCCTCCCACAGGGGATTAATACTGGGGCCAACGTCCTGACTTTC.

This sequence joins TRBV6-6 and TRBJ1-4, with TRBD1 matching 10 bases. The CDR3 consists of 16 residues. The V gene's germline CDR1 is MNHNY and CDR2 SVGAGI (reference sequence). V was pared by 5 bases and J by 6 bases, with 9 bases of the junction left unmatched. For the CDR3, the DNA is TGTGCCAGCAGTCGGACAGGGGGATTCTTGGATGAAAAACTGTTTTTT. Translating it yields CASSRTGGFLDEKLFF.

The CDR3 DNA follows: TGCGCCAGCAGCCAAGATGGTTCAGGAGCAAAAGGCTACACCTTC. The encoded protein is CASSQDGSGAKGYTF. The rearrangement uses TRBV4-3 and TRBJ1-2; D gene uncertain. Germline CDR1 and CDR2: LGHNA and YSLEER. This CDR3 is 15 amino acids long. The V end lost 0 bases, the J end lost 8 bases, and 16 bases lay between the germline ends.

The chain is built from TRBV9 and TRBJ2-6; D is possibly TRBD2 (6 bases). The V gene's germline CDR1 is SGDLS and CDR2 YYNGEE. CDR3 length: 15 amino acids. V shed 1 base and J shed 3 bases, with 8 bases lying between them. Written as DNA, the CDR3 is TGTGCCAGCAGCGTAACCGGGGGTGGGGCCAACGTCCTGACTTTC. Protein product: CASSVTGGGANVLTF. Complete variable domain (other parts from reference TRBV9 and TRBJ2-6): DSGVTQTPKHLITATGQRVTLRCSPRSGDLSVYWYQQSLDQGLQFLIQYYNGEERAKGNILERFSAQQFPDLHSELNLSSLELGDSALYFCASSVTGGGANVLTFGAGSRLTVL.

CDR3 nucleotides: TGTGCCAGCAGTTACATTTACGAGCAGTACTTC. It translates to CASSYIYEQYF. The J gene is TRBJ2-7, the V gene TRBV7-9; D is uncertain. The CDR3 is 11 residues long. Trimming pared 6 bases from V and 4 bases from J, leaving 7 bases between. CDR1 is SEHNR, CDR2 FQNEAQ, per germline (reference sequence).

The genes are TRBV9 and TRBJ2-7; tentatively, D is TRBD1 (6 bases). With 1 base removed from V and 5 bases from J, the gap between germline ends came to 16 bases. The germline CDR1 and CDR2 sequences are SGDLS and YYNGEE. The CDR3 runs 15 residues. The DNA of the CDR3 is TGTGCCAGCAGCGTATGGGGGCTCCCCCCCGACGAGCAGTACTTC. It specifies CASSVWGLPPDEQYF.

A note on this clone: The junction and the germline gene differ at one end; a read error may be behind it. The V call is TRBV27, the J call TRBJ2-5; tentatively, D is TRBD2 (5 bases). CDR3 length: 16 amino acids. Germline V lookup: CDR1 MNHEY, CDR2 SMNVEV (reference sequence). CDR3 protein: CASSLSGRRYHETQYF. The CDR3 DNA reads TGTGCCAGCAGTTTATCTGGGAGAAGGTACCACGAGACCCAGTACTTC.

CDR3 protein: CASSSLRDRGGNEQFF. DNA for the CDR3: TGTGCCAGCAGTTCTTTACGGGACAGGGGGGGAAATGAGCAGTTCTTC. The rearrangement joins TRBV27 to TRBJ2-1; 11 positions agree with TRBD1. Per the germline V gene, CDR1 is MNHEY and CDR2 is SMNVEV (reference sequence). V lost 4 bases to trimming and J lost 7 bases; unmatched junction nucleotides: 9. This CDR3 is 16 amino acids long.

The chain employs TRBV27 and TRBJ2-7; D may be TRBD1 or TRBD2 (6 bases each). There are 15 residues in the CDR3. The germline V and J ends were trimmed by 3 bases and 3 bases, with 15 bases remaining between them. Germline lookup yields CDR1 MNHEY and CDR2 SMNVEV (reference sequence). This CDR3 reads CASSFGRGQNYEQYF. In DNA, the CDR3 is TGTGCCAGCAGTTTTGGGCGGGGACAAAACTACGAGCAGTACTTC.

The V call is TRBV9, the J call TRBJ2-5; D perhaps matches TRBD2 (5 bases). Looked up from germline, CDR1 is SGDLS and CDR2 is YYNGEE. Deletions cut 0 bases from V and 3 bases from J, with 12 bases between. The CDR3 contains 15 residues. The CDR3 here is CASSVDGKEEETQYF. The DNA of the CDR3 is TGTGCCAGCAGCGTAGACGGGAAGGAAGAAGAGACCCAGTACTTC.

The CDR3 DNA sequence: TGCAGTGCCCCCGAGGGGGAAGGCTACACCTTC. Translating gives CSAPEGEGYTF. The gene calls are TRBV20-1 and TRBJ1-2, with D tentatively TRBD1 (6 bases). CDR1 is DFQATT and CDR2 is SNEGSKA in the germline V gene (reference sequence). The CDR3 runs to 11 residues. Trimming took 6 bases from V and 8 from J, leaving 13 bases between them.

V is TRBV10-1 and J is TRBJ1-3, with D unresolved. The germline gives CDR1 WNHNN, CDR2 SYGVQD (reference sequence). This CDR3 has 15 amino acids. V gave up 9 bases and J gave up 4 bases, with 19 bases separating them. This chain's CDR3 is CARVDTAISGNTIYF. Written as DNA, the CDR3 is TGCGCCAGAGTTGACACGGCAATTTCAGGAAACACCATATATTTT.

This rearrangement joins TRBV6-4 to TRBJ1-6; weak D call: TRBD1 (5 bases). The germline V gene has CDR1 MRHNA and CDR2 SNTAGT. This CDR3 is built from 15 residues. The germline V and J ends were trimmed by 3 bases and 10 bases, with 16 bases remaining between them. CDR3 sequence: CASSEGPGINSPLHF. Here the CDR3 DNA reads TGTGCCAGCAGTGAGGGGCCAGGGATCAACTCACCCCTCCACTTT.